This record concerns one T cell receptor (beta chain) sequence. Seattle patient enrollment occurred during active infection, with longitudinal follow-up thereafter. This specimen belongs to a study of blood T cell repertoires in COVID-19. Study information: COVID-19 samples collected from the United States, Italy and Spain covered acute and convalescent phases. Sample material is recorded as cDNA or gDNA derived from T cells, B-cell-depleted T cells, or PBMCs.

Germline V gene data show CDR1 as SGHTA and CDR2 as FQGNSA. V shed 4 bases, J shed 6 bases, and the junction held 5 bases outside the gene matches. The CDR3 covers 13 residues. In the authors' methods: Counts of nucleated cells, estimated from reference gene primer amplification, were obtained. The repertoire was sequenced with immunoSEQ multiplex PCR; TCRdb's copy has only in-frame clones and lacks some. That table is the source of V, J and clone size, and D and trimming were worked out from the DNA. Of approximately 58,000 clones in the sample, roughly four fifths were seen once. The sample comprised peripheral blood. The chain has TRBV7-2 and TRBJ2-7, with 8 positions matching TRBD1. The clonotype originates from a man aged 60 to 75 with COVID-19, enrolled during active disease. The CDR3 reads CASSSAGGFEQYF. The CDR3 bases are TGTGCCAGCAGCTCGGCAGGGGGCTTCGAGCAGTACTTC.